A selection of T cell receptor beta chains follows, all from one sample in a study of blood T cell repertoires in COVID-19. The assay was immunoSEQ multiplex PCR, and TCRdb's table has in-frame clones only and misses some. The sample holds about 190,000 clones, more than 70% seen once. Material: peripheral blood. Source of these receptors: a woman aged 80 or over with active or convalescent COVID-19. Both conserved end residues are part of each CDR3. The D gene is left open where the match is weak. Not every row has a clone size; where given, it reads once, few, many or a size class.

j_call,clone_size,d_call,v_call,cdr3_nt,cdr3_aa
TRBJ2-5,NA,NA,TRBV28,TGTGCCAGCAGGAATGGGGCAGGGCGGGAGACCCAGTACTTC,CASRNGAGRETQYF
TRBJ2-5,once,TRBD1,TRBV11-2,TGTGCCAGCAGTACCAGAGCCGGGACAGGGTCCCAAGAGACCCAGTACTTC,CASSTRAGTGSQETQYF
TRBJ1-1,NA,NA,TRBV29-1,TGCAGCGTAACAGTGAACACTGAAGCTTTCTTT,CSVTVNTEAFF
TRBJ2-7,NA,NA,TRBV27,TGTGCCAGCAGTTTGAACAGCTACGAGCAGTACTTC,CASSLNSYEQYF
TRBJ1-5,NA,TRBD1,TRBV19,TGTGCCAGTAGTCAACAGGGGTTTAGCAATCAGCCCCAGCATTTT,CASSQQGFSNQPQHF
TRBJ2-1,once,TRBD2,TRBV4-2,TGTGCCAGCAGCCAAGAAAGACTAGCGGAGTACAATGAGCAGTTCTTC,CASSQERLAEYNEQFF
TRBJ1-1,NA,NA,TRBV18,TGTGCCAGCTCCCAACAGGGACCTGAAGCTTTCTTT,CASSQQGPEAFF
TRBJ1-1,many,TRBD1,TRBV5-6,TGTGCCAGCAGCTTGGCTAACCGGGACAGGGTTAACACTGAAGCTTTCTTT,CASSLANRDRVNTEAFF
TRBJ2-3,once,TRBD2,TRBV5-1,TGCGCCAGCAGCTTGGGGGACTATGGGGCAGATACGCAGTATTTT,CASSLGDYGADTQYF
TRBJ1-4,NA,NA,TRBV2,TGTGCCAGCAGCGGGGTCTCAAATGAAAAACTGTTTTTT,CASSGVSNEKLFF
TRBJ1-4,NA,NA,TRBV20-1,TGCAGTGCTAGTACTAGTCCTAATGAAAAACTGTTTTTT,CSASTSPNEKLFF
TRBJ1-3,NA,TRBD1,TRBV5-6,TGTGCCAGCAGCCCCCAGGGGGCGGCATATGGAAACACCATATATTTT,CASSPQGAAYGNTIYF
TRBJ1-1,NA,TRBD1,TRBV12-3/TRBV12-4,TGTGCCAGCAGCACGGACAGGGACACTGAAGCTTTCTTT,CASSTDRDTEAFF
TRBJ1-5,once,TRBD1,TRBV24-1,TGTGCCACCAGTGATCGGACAGGACCCAATCAGCCCCAGCATTTT,CATSDRTGPNQPQHF
TRBJ2-2,NA,NA,TRBV9,TGTGCCAGCAGCCTGGCGGGCACCGGGGAGCTGTTTTTT,CASSLAGTGELFF
TRBJ1-1,NA,NA,TRBV7-9,TGTGCCAGCAGCTCCGACAGGCTGAACACTGAAGCTTTCTTT,CASSSDRLNTEAFF
TRBJ1-4,NA,NA,TRBV11-2,TGTGCCAGCAGCTTAGAAGGGGCCTTCGGAGAAAAACTGTTTTTT,CASSLEGAFGEKLFF
TRBJ1-4,NA,NA,TRBV19,TGTGCCAGTAGTATAGATGCGGGATCTGAAAAACTGTTTTTT,CASSIDAGSEKLFF
TRBJ1-2,NA,NA,TRBV12-3/TRBV12-4,TGTGCCAGCAGTTTCGCACCCCCCCGGGGCTACACCTTC,CASSFAPPRGYTF
TRBJ1-4,NA,TRBD1,TRBV4-2,TGTGCCAGCAGCCAAGATCCGGACAGGGGATTTACTAATGAAAAACTGTTTTTT,CASSQDPDRGFTNEKLFF
TRBJ2-1,NA,TRBD2,TRBV3-1/TRBV3-2,TGTGCCAGCAGCCAACAGCGGGGGTTCTCCTACAATGAGCAGTTCTTC,CASSQQRGFSYNEQFF
TRBJ2-4,NA,TRBD2,TRBV5-4,TGTGCCAGCAGCCAGGCCGGGGGGGGACAAAACATTCAGTACTTC,CASSQAGGGQNIQYF
TRBJ1-4,few,TRBD1,TRBV11-2,TGTGCCAGCAGCTTAGATATCCGTCGGGCGGCAGGGGGCGATAGTGAAAAACTGTTTTTT,CASSLDIRRAAGGDSEKLFF
TRBJ1-2,NA,TRBD1,TRBV19,TGTGCCAGTAGTACTCCGACAGGGAGCTACACCTTC,CASSTPTGSYTF
TRBJ2-5,NA,TRBD2,TRBV4-1,TGCGCCAGCAGCCTAGGGACTAGCGGGGGAGAGACCCAGTACTTC,CASSLGTSGGETQYF
TRBJ2-5,NA,NA,TRBV10-2,TGCGCCAGCAGTGAAGGTGGACATAAAGAGACCCAGTACTTC,CASSEGGHKETQYF
TRBJ1-1,NA,NA,TRBV27,TGTGCCAGCAGACCCCTAAGGGCGGGGGACACTGAAGCTTTCTTT,CASRPLRAGDTEAFF
TRBJ2-2,NA,TRBD1,TRBV24-1,TGTGCCACCAGTGATAACGGACAGGGGGCCGCCGGGGAGCTGTTTTTT,CATSDNGQGAAGELFF
TRBJ2-2,NA,TRBD1,TRBV7-9,TGTGCCAGCAGCTTAGGTGACAGGGCCTTAAGCACCGGGGAGCTGTTTTTT,CASSLGDRALSTGELFF
TRBJ2-2,NA,TRBD2,TRBV9,TGTGCCAGCAGCGCCGGACTAGCGGGGCTTACCGGGGAGCTGTTTTTT,CASSAGLAGLTGELFF
TRBJ1-1,NA,TRBD1,TRBV3-1/TRBV3-2,TGTGCCAGCAGCCAAGGGACAGGAGAAGCTTTCTTT,CASSQGTGEAFF
TRBJ1-2,NA,NA,TRBV10-3,TGTGCCATCAGTGAGGGCATAACCTATGGCTACACCTTC,CAISEGITYGYTF
TRBJ2-3,few,NA,TRBV5-1,TGCGCCAGCAGCTTTGGGACTCTTTCCACAGATACGCAGTATTTT,CASSFGTLSTDTQYF
TRBJ1-2,NA,NA,TRBV28,TGTGCCAGCAGTTTGGGAACCGGGACACTCTATGGCTACACCTTC,CASSLGTGTLYGYTF
TRBJ1-1,few,NA,TRBV5-1,TGCGCCAGCAGCCCCGACAGACTTCACACTGAAGCTTTCTTT,CASSPDRLHTEAFF
TRBJ2-3,NA,NA,TRBV19,TGTGCCAGTAGTATAAGGGGCGCAGATACGCAGTATTTT,CASSIRGADTQYF
TRBJ1-5,few,NA,TRBV3-1/TRBV3-2,TGTGCCAGCCAACCACGGACGGGGGGAGCCCAGCATTTT,CASQPRTGGAQHF
TRBJ1-6,NA,NA,TRBV4-2,TGTGCCAGCAGCCAAGTTCCGAGGAGCTCCTATAATTCACCCCTCCACTTT,CASSQVPRSSYNSPLHF
TRBJ2-7,NA,NA,TRBV3-1/TRBV3-2,TGTGCCAGCAGCCAAGAGGTAGTACGAAACGAGCAGTACTTC,CASSQEVVRNEQYF
TRBJ2-7,NA,NA,TRBV24-1,TGTGCCACCAGTGATTCAAGACAGGAAACCTACGAGCAGTACTTC,CATSDSRQETYEQYF
TRBJ2-5,NA,TRBD2,TRBV14,TGTGCCAGCAGCCAAGGTTTTAGCGGGGGGGCCTCAACCCAAGAGACCCAGTACTTC,CASSQGFSGGASTQETQYF
TRBJ2-4,NA,TRBD1,TRBV24-1,TGTGCCACCAGTGCCCCCAGCCGACAGGGGGAAACTTTTGCCAAAAACATTCAGTACTTC,CATSAPSRQGETFAKNIQYF
TRBJ2-3,few,TRBD2,TRBV4-2,TGTGCCAGCAGCCAAGAAGGACTAGCGGGGGGCGGCACAGATACGCAGTATTTT,CASSQEGLAGGGTDTQYF
TRBJ2-2,NA,TRBD2,TRBV5-1,TGCGCCAGCAGCCCTAAAGCGGGGGGGCTCACCGGGGAGCTGTTTTTT,CASSPKAGGLTGELFF
TRBJ2-7,NA,TRBD1,TRBV2,TGTGCCAGCAGTAAACCGGGACAGGGCGCCTACGAGCAGTACTTC,CASSKPGQGAYEQYF
TRBJ2-7,NA,TRBD1,TRBV11-2,TGTGCCAGCAGCCAGGCGGGACAGGGCCTCTACGAGCAGTACTTC,CASSQAGQGLYEQYF
TRBJ1-1,NA,TRBD1,TRBV6-2/TRBV6-3,TGTGCCAGCAGCTCAGGGACAGGGGGCATGAACACTGAAGCTTTCTTT,CASSSGTGGMNTEAFF
TRBJ2-2,NA,TRBD1,TRBV9,TGTGCCAGCAGCTCGGGACAGGGGGCCAGGACCGGGGAGCTGTTTTTT,CASSSGQGARTGELFF
TRBJ1-3,few,NA,TRBV7-9,TGTGCCAGCAGCTCCCAGGGAAACGTCGCTGGAAACACCATATATTTT,CASSSQGNVAGNTIYF
TRBJ2-2,NA,NA,TRBV5-4,TGTGCCAGCAGTTGGAAACTAAAGAACACCGGGGAGCTGTTTTTT,CASSWKLKNTGELFF
TRBJ2-7,NA,NA,TRBV7-2,TGTGCCAGCAGCTCTTACAGGGCGAACGAGCAGTACTTC,CASSSYRANEQYF